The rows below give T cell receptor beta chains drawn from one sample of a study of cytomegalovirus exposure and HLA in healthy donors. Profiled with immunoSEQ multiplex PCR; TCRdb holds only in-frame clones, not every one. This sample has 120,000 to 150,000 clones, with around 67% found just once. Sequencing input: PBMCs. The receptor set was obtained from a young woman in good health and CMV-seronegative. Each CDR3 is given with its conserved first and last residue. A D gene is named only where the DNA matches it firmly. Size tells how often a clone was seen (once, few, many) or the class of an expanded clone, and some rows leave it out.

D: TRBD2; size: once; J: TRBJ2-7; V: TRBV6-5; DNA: TGTGCCAGCAGTTACGTTGGGGGCGGGGGGTTCTACGAGCAGTACTTC; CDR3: CASSYVGGGGFYEQYF
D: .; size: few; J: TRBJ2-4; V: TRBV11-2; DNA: TGTGCCAGCAGCCCCTCCCTGGCCAAAAACATTCAGTACTTC; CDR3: CASSPSLAKNIQYF
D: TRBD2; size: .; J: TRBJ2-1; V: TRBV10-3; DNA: TGTGCCACCCGAGCGGGAGAGGTGGTAAATGAGCAGTTCTTC; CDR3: CATRAGEVVNEQFF
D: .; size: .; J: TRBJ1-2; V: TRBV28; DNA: TGTGCCAGCAGGCCGGGAACCGGTAACAACTATGGCTACACCTTC; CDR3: CASRPGTGNNYGYTF
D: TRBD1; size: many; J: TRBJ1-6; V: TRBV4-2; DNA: TGTGCCAGCAGCCAAGGACAGGGGGATAATTCACCCCTCCACTTT; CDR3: CASSQGQGDNSPLHF
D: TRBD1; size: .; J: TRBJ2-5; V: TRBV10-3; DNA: TGTGCCATCAGGGGGACAGGGGAGACCCAGTACTTC; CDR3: CAIRGTGETQYF
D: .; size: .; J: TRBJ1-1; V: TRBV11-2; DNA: TGTGCCAGCAGCTTAGGGGGGGGGCACACTGAAGCTTTCTTT; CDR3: CASSLGGGHTEAFF
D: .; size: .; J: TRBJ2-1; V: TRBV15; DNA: TGTGCCACCAGCATCGGGAGTTCTCGTAATGAGCAGTTCTTC; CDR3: CATSIGSSRNEQFF
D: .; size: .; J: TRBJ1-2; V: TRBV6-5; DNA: TGTGCCAGCAGTTACTCGTGGGGGCCCTCTAACTATGGCTATACCTTC; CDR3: CASSYSWGPSNYGYTF
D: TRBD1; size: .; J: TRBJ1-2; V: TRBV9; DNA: TGTGCCAGCAGGACAGGGGGCGCGAGTAATGGCTACACCTTC; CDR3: CASRTGGASNGYTF
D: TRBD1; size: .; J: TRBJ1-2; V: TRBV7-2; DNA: TGTGCCAGCAGCTTAGCGGGACAGGGGAACTATGGCTACACCTTC; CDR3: CASSLAGQGNYGYTF
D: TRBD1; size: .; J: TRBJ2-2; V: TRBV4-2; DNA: TGTGCCAGCCGGGCCGGGACAGGGGTTTCGTCCGGGGAGCTGTTTTTT; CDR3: CASRAGTGVSSGELFF
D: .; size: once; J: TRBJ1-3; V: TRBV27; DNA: TGTGCCAGCAGTTCCTGGAAAGGACTCAGCTCTGGAAACACCATATATTTT; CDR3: CASSSWKGLSSGNTIYF
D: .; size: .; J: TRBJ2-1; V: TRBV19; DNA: TGTGCCAGTAGACCTGAGGGGGAGGGGGCCTACAATGAGCAGTTCTTC; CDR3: CASRPEGEGAYNEQFF
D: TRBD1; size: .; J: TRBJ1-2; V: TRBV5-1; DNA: TGCGCCAGCAGCTTGTCAGGGGGCACAGGCTATGGCTACACCTTC; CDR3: CASSLSGGTGYGYTF
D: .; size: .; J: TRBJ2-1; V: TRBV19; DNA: TGTGCCAGTAGTAACCTATGGGGGACTCTCCACAATGAGCAGTTCTTC; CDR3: CASSNLWGTLHNEQFF
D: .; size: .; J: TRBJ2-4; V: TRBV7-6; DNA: TGTGCCAGCAGCCCGGGGATCTCCAAAAACATTCAGTACTTC; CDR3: CASSPGISKNIQYF
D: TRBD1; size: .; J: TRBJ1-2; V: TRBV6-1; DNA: TGTGCCAGCAGCTCCGGGACAGGGGGCTTTGGCTACACCTTC; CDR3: CASSSGTGGFGYTF
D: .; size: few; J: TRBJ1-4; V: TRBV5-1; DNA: TGCGCCAGCAGCACCGGGATAAGTGAAAAACTGTTTTTT; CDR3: CASSTGISEKLFF
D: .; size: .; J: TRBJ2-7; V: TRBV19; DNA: TGTGCCAGTAGTATTAAGAGGAGCTCCTACGAGCAGTACTTC; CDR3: CASSIKRSSYEQYF
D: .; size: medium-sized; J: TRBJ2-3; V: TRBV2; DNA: TGTGCCACCGGACAAACAACAGATACGCAGTATTTT; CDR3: CATGQTTDTQYF
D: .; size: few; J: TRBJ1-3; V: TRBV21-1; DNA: TGTGCCAGCAGCAAAGCTTGGACAGCCATCTCTGGAAACACCATATATTTT; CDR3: CASSKAWTAISGNTIYF
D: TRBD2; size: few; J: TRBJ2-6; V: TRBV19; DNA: TGTGCCAGTAGTATAGATGGTAGCGGGAGCTCTGGGGCCAACGTCCTGACTTTC; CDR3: CASSIDGSGSSGANVLTF
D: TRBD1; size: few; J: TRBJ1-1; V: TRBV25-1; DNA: TGTGCCAGCAGTGAATCTCCAGGGGGCGCAGATGGGGACACTGAAGCTTTCTTT; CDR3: CASSESPGGADGDTEAFF
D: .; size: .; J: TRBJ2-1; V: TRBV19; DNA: TGTGCCAGTAGTATAGCCCCTAGCCTGAATGAGCAGTTCTTC; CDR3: CASSIAPSLNEQFF
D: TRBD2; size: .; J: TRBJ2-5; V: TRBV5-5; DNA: TGTGCCACCGGGGGGAATTCGGAGACCCAGTACTTC; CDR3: CATGGNSETQYF
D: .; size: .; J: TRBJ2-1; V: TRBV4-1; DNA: TGCGCCAGCAGCAGGACACCCTCCTACAATGAGCAGTTCTTC; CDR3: CASSRTPSYNEQFF
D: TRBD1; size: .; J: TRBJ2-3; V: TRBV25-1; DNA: TGTGCCAGCAGCTTGGACAGGGAAAGCACAGATACGCAGTATTTT; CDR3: CASSLDRESTDTQYF
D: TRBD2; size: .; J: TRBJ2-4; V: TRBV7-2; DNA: TGTGCCAGCAGCTTAACTAGCGGAGCCAAAAACAGTCAGTACTTC; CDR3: CASSLTSGAKNSQYF
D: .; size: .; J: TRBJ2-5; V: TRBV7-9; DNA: TGTGCCAGCAGCTTAGTCGGGGGGCAGCAAGAGACCCAGTACTTC; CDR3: CASSLVGGQQETQYF
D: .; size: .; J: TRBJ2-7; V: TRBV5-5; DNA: TGTGCCAGCAGCCTTCGTTCCAGGGTGGAGCAGTACTTC; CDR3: CASSLRSRVEQYF
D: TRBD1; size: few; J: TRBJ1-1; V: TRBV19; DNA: TGTGCCAGTAGTATGACAGGGTTTACTGAAGCTTTCTTT; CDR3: CASSMTGFTEAFF
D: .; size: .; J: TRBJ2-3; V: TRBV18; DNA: TGTGCCAGCTCATCCTACACAGATACGCAGTATTTT; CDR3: CASSSYTDTQYF
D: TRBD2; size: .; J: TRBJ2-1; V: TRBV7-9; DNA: TGTGCCAGCAGCGGCCTAGCGGGAGACCTTGCTTCCTACAATGAGCAGTTCTTC; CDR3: CASSGLAGDLASYNEQFF
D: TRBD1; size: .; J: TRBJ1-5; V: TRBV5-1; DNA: TGCGCCAGCAGCTTGGCCATAGGGGGCGCGGGTCAGCCCCAGCATTTT; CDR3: CASSLAIGGAGQPQHF
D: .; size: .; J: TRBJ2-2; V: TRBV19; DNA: TGTGCCAGTAGGGACGGGGCGAACACCGGGGAGCTGTTTTTT; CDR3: CASRDGANTGELFF
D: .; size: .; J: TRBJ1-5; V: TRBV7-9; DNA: TGTGCCAGCAGCCAGGGTCCCGGGGGGAATCAGCCCCAGCATTTT; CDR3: CASSQGPGGNQPQHF
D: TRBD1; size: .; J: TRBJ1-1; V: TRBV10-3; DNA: TGTGCCATCAGAACCGGGACAGGGGTGAACACTGAAGCTTTCTTT; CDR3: CAIRTGTGVNTEAFF
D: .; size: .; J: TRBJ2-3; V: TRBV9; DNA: TGTGCCAGCAGCGTAGCGACAGATACGCAGTATTTT; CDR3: CASSVATDTQYF
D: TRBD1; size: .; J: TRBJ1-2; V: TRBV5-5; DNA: TGTGCCAGCAGCTCAAACACCGGGACAGACTATGGCTACACCTTC; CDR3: CASSSNTGTDYGYTF
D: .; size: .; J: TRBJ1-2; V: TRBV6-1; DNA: TGTGCCAGCTGGGAACAGGTCGGCTATGGCTACACCTTC; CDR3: CASWEQVGYGYTF
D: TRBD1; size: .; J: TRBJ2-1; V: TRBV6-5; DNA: TGTGCCAGCAGCAACGGACAGGGGCCGAGCAATGAGCAGTTCTTC; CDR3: CASSNGQGPSNEQFF
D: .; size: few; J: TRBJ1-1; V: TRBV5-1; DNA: TGCGCCAGCAGTTCACTTGGAACAGGGCTCAACACTGAAGCTTTCTTT; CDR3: CASSSLGTGLNTEAFF
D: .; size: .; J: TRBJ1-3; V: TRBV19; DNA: TGTGCCAGTAAGTCAGGGGCCTCTGGAAACACCATATATTTT; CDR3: CASKSGASGNTIYF
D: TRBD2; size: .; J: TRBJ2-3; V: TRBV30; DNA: TGTGCCTGGGGAGGGACTAGATACACAGATACGCAGTATTTT; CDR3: CAWGGTRYTDTQYF
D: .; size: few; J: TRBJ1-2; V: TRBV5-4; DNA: TGTGCCAGCAGCCATCCCACAACGGGACTCGATGGCTACACCTTC; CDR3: CASSHPTTGLDGYTF
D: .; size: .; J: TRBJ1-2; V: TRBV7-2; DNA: TGTGCCAGCAGCTCTTCCCAGGGAGGAGGCTACACCTTC; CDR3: CASSSSQGGGYTF
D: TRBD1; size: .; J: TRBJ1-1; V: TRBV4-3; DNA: TGCGCCAGCAGCCAAGATCGGTTAAGGACAGGGGGCACTGAAGCTTTCTTT; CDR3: CASSQDRLRTGGTEAFF
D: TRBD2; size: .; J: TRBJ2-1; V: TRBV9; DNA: TGTGCCAGCACCCCGCGACTAGCGGGGGTACATGAGCAGTTCTTC; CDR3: CASTPRLAGVHEQFF